The clone carrying this T cell receptor (beta chain) has just one count. Its antigen is unknown. The sample originates from a study of T cells in Graves' hyperthyroidism and ophthalmopathy. Study findings and constraints: Among clonotypes expanded in thyroid above 0.001, most were also found in blood.

TCR beta CDR3 region amplification was performed from RNA transcripts. The primer set for the first-round RT-PCR of the TCR CDR3 was HTBI. Via MiXCR, TCRdb re-called the multiplex PCR reads, giving one row per CDR3 protein. Of some 760,000 distinct CDR3 sequences listed, 11% to 15% are singletons. The CDR3 has 14 residues. Germline V gene sequence: CDR1 LNHDA, CDR2 SQIVND (reference sequence). Deletions cut 5 bases from V and 4 bases from J, with 12 bases between. Sample: blood. The TCR sequence derives from a woman under 30 with Graves' hyperthyroidism. The chain combines TRBV19 with TRBJ2-1; D gene unclear. CDR3 in DNA: TGTGCCAGTAGTGCGGTGCGGCGTTACAATGAGCAGTTCTTC. It encodes CASSAVRRYNEQFF.